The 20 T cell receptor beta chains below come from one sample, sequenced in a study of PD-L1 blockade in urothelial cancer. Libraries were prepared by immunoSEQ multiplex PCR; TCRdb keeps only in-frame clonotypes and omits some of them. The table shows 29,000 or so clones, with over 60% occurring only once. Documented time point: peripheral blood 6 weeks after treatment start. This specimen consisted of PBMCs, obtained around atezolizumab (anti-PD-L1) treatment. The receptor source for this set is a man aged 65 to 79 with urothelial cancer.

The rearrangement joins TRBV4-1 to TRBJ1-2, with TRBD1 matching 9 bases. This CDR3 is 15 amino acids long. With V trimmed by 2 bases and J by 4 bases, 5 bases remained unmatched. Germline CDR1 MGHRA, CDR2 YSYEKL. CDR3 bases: TGCGCCAGCAGCCAAAGGACAGGGGTTGTCTATGGCTACACCTTC. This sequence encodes CASSQRTGVVYGYTF.

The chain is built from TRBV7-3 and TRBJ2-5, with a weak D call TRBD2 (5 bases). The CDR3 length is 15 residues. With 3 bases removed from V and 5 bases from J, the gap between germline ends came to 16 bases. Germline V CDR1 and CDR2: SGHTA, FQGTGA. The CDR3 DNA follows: TGTGCCAGCAGCTTGGCAGCGGCGCCGCGTGAGACCCAGTACTTC. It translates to CASSLAAAPRETQYF.

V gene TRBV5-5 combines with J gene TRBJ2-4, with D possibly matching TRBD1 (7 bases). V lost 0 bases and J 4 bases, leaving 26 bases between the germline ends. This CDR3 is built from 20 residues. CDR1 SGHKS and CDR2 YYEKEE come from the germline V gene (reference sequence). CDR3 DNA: TGTGCCAGCAGCTTGGAACAGATGAGGGCAGGGGGGCTCAGTAAAAACATTCAGTACTTC. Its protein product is CASSLEQMRAGGLSKNIQYF.

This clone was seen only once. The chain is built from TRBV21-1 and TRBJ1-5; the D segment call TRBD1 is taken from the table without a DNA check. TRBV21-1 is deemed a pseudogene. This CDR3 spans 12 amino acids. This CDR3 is CASTNRVQPQHF. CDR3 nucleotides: TGTGCCAGCACCAACAGGGTGCAGCCCCAGCATTTT.

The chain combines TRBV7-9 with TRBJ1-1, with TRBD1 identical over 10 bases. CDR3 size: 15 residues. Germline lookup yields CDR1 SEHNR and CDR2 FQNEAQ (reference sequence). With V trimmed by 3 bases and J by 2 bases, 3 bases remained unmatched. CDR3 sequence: CASSLQTGGNTEAFF. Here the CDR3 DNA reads TGTGCCAGCAGCTTGCAGACAGGGGGCAACACTGAAGCTTTCTTT.

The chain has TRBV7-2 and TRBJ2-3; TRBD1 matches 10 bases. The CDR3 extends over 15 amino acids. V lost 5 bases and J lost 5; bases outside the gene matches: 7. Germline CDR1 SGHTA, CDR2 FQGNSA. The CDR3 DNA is TGTGCCAGCAGCGCCCGACAGGGGGCTGGAGATACGCAGTATTTT. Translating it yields CASSARQGAGDTQYF.

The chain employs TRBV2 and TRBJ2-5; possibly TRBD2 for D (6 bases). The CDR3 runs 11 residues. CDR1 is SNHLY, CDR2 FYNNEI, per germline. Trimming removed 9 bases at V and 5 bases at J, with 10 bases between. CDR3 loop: CASEAGETQYF. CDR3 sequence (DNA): TGTGCCAGTGAGGCGGGGGAGACCCAGTACTTC.

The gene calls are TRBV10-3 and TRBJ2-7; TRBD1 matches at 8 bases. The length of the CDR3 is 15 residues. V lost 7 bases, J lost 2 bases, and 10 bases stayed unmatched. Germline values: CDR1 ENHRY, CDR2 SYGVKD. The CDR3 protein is CAITLGTGGAYEQYF. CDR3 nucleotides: TGTGCCATCACCCTAGGGACAGGAGGTGCCTACGAGCAGTACTTC.

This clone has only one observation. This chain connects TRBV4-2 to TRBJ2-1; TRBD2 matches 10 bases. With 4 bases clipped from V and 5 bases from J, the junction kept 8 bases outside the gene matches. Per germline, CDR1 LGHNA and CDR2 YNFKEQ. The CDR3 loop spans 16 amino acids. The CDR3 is CASSRILAGRDNEQFF. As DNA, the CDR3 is TGTGCCAGCAGCCGCATACTAGCGGGACGAGACAATGAGCAGTTCTTC.

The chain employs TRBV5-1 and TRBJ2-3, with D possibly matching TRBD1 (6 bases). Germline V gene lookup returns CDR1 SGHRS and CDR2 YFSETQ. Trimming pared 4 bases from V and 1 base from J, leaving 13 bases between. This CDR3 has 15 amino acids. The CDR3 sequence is CASSRSRGRTDTQYF. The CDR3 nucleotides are TGCGCCAGCAGCAGAAGCAGGGGCCGCACAGATACGCAGTATTTT.

CDR3 bases: TGTGCCAGCAGTTCCACCTCGGGGGGGACCCAAGAGACCCAGTACTTC. As protein: CASSSTSGGTQETQYF. The chain carries TRBV28 and TRBJ2-5; 8 nucleotides line up with TRBD2. The CDR3 spans 16 residues. Germline V gives CDR1 MDHEN, CDR2 SYDVKM. Unmatched junction bases numbered 8, after V lost 4 bases and J lost 1 base.

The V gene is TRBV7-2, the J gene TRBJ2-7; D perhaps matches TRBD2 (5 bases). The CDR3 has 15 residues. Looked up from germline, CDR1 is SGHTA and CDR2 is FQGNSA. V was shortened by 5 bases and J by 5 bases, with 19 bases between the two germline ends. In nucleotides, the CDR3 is TGTGCCAGCAGCCCTCGAAGCGGCCCCGGGGACGAGCAGTACTTC. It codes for CASSPRSGPGDEQYF.

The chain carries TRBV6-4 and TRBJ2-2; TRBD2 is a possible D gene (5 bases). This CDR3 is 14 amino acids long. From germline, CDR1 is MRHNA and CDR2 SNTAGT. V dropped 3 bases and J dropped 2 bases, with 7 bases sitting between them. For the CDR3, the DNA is TGTGCCAGCAGTGAAGGAGGAAACACCGGGGAGCTGTTTTTT. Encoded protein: CASSEGGNTGELFF.

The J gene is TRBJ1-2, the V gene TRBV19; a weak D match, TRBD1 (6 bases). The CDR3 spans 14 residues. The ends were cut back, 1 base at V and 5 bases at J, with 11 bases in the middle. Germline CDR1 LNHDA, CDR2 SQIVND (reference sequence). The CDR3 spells CASSIAGQLYGYTF. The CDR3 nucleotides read TGTGCCAGTAGTATAGCCGGACAGTTGTATGGCTACACCTTC.

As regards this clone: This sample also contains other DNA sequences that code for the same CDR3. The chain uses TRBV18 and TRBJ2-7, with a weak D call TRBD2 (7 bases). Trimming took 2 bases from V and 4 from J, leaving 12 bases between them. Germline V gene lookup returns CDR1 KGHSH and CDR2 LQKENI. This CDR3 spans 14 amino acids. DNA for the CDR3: TGTGCCAGCTCACCAGAGGGGGGGGTTTACGAGCAGTACTTC. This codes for CASSPEGGVYEQYF.

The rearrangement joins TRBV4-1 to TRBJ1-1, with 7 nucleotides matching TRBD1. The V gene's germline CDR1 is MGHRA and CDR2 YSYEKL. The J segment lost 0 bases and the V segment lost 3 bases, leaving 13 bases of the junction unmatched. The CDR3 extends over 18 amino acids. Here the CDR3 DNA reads TGCGCCAGCAGCCACCCTTGGACAGGCCGCTTCATGAACACTGAAGCTTTCTTT. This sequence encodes CASSHPWTGRFMNTEAFF.

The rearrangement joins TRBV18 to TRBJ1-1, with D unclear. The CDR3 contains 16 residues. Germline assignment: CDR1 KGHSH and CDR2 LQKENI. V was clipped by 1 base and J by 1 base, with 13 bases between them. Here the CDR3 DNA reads TGTGCCAGCTCACCACGTTCCTTTGCCGGGAACACTGAAGCTTTCTTT. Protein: CASSPRSFAGNTEAFF.

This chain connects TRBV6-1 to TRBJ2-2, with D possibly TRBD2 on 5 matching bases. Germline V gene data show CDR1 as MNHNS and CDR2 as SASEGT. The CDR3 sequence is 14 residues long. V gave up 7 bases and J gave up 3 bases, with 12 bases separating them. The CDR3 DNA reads TGTGCCAGCAAAGTCGGGGAGCACACCGGGGAGCTGTTTTTT. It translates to CASKVGEHTGELFF.

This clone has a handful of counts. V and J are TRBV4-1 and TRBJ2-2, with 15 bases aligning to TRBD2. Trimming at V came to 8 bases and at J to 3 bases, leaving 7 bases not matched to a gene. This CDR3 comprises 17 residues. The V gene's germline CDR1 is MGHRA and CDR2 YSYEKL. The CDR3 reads CASRTSGRAMDTGELFF. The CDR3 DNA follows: TGCGCCAGCCGGACTAGCGGGAGGGCCATGGACACCGGGGAGCTGTTTTTT.

CDR3 protein: CASSQDMAGAGYSGANVLTF. CDR3 DNA sequence: TGCGCCAGCAGCCAAGATATGGCGGGGGCTGGCTACTCTGGGGCCAACGTCCTGACTTTC. The chain joins TRBV4-3 to TRBJ2-6; tentatively, D is TRBD2 (7 bases). The V end lost 0 bases, the J end lost 0 bases, and 18 bases lay between the germline ends. The CDR3 has 20 amino acids. Germline CDR1 LGHNA, CDR2 YSLEER.